This entry concerns a single T cell receptor beta chain. Its antigen remains unidentified. Its ends do not fully match the called genes, so a read error is possible. This sample was taken from a study of blood T cells in healthy people across ages. A second PCR of about 6 to 12 cycles used a sample-barcoded 5' primer and a J-beta primer mix. TCRdb used MiXCR to reprocess the 5' RACE reads, holding one entry per CDR3 protein. The sample carries about 1,400,000 distinct CDR3 sequences, 42% recorded once. General study points: With age, beta diversity per million T cells declined roughly linearly, significantly by around 43. Diversity of TCR beta correlated strongly with naive T cell percentage. Both naive CD4+ cell counts and diversity were greater in long-lived donors than in aged donors.

Germline V gives CDR1 MGHRA, CDR2 YSYEKL. The CDR3 runs 14 residues. The chain has TRBV4-1 and TRBJ2-1; the D is unclear. This receptor was identified in a woman aged 18-29 years in good health. The sequencing input was blood. The CDR3 DNA reads TGCGCCAGTAGCCAAGATCGGACCAGCAATGAGCAGTTCTTC. It is translated as CASSQDRTSNEQFF.